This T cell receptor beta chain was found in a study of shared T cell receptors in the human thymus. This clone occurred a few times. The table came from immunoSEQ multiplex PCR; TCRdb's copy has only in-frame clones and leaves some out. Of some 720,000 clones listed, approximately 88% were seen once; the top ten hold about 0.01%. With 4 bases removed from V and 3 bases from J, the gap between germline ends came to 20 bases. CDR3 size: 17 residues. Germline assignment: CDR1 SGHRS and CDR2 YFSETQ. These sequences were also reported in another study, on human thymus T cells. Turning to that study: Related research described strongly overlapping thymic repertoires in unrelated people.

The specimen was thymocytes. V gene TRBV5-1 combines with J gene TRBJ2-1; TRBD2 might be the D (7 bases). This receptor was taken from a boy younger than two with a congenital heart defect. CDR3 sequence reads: CASSRGPGGGVYNEQFF. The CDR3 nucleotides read TGCGCCAGCAGCCGGGGGCCGGGCGGGGGCGTCTACAATGAGCAGTTCTTC.